The subject of this entry is one T cell receptor beta chain. Adults between roughly 18 and 89 years of age took part from fewer than 30 US areas. Profiling relied on immunoSEQ multiplex PCR, and the TCRdb table lists in-frame clones only, not all of them. The sample records some 340,000 clones, 90% being singletons. The data are from a study of blood T cell repertoires in COVID-19. Background on the study: The United States, Italy and Spain provided the acute and convalescent COVID-19 samples.

V lost 5 bases and J 4 bases, leaving 14 bases between the germline ends. Germline CDR1 is MRHNA and CDR2 is SNTAGT. This CDR3 has 15 residues. The receptor was derived from a woman aged 25 to 39 who had been exposed to COVID-19. The sample comprised PBMCs or T cells enriched from blood (not recorded which). V and J are TRBV6-4 and TRBJ1-4; D is possibly TRBD1 (6 bases). The CDR3 loop is CASSYPDRSNEKLFF. DNA of the CDR3: TGTGCCAGCAGTTACCCGGACAGAAGTAATGAAAAACTGTTTTTT.